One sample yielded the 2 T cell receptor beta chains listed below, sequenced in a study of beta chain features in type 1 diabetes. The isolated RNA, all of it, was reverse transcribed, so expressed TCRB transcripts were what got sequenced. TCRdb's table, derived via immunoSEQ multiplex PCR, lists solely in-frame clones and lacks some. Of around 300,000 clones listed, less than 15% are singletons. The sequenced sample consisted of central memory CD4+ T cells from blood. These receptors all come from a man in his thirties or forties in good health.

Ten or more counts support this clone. Here the CDR3 DNA reads TGCAGCGTTGGAGGTTCTGGGCCCCAGCATTTT. Its translation is CSVGGSGPQHF. The chain combines TRBV29-1 with TRBJ1-5; D not resolved. Germline V gene data show CDR1 as SQVTM and CDR2 as ANQGSEA. This CDR3 is 11 amino acids long. Trimming took off 4 bases at V and 9 bases at J, with 10 bases between the two ends.

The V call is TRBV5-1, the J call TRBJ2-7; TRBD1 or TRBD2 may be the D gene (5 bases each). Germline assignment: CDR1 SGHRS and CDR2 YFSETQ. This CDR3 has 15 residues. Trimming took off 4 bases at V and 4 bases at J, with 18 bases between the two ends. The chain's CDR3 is CASSNGRGAPYEQYF. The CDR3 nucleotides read TGCGCCAGCAGCAACGGACGAGGGGCCCCATACGAGCAGTACTTC.